This T cell receptor (beta chain) was recorded in a study of T cells in Graves' hyperthyroidism and ophthalmopathy. Regarding the study as a whole: Blood also showed most of the thyroid clonotypes that were expanded above 0.001.

From RNA transcripts, TCR beta CDR3 regions were amplified. First-round RT-PCR targeting the TCR CDR3 was performed with the HTBI primer set. TCRdb used MiXCR to reprocess the multiplex PCR reads, holding one entry per CDR3 protein. Among under 700,000 distinct CDR3 sequences, roughly a sixth were seen once, and the ten largest hold 15% to 20%. Between the trimmed V and J ends, which lost 0 bases and 1 base, there was a span of 9 bases. The CDR3 runs 15 residues. In germline, CDR1 is SGHAT, CDR2 FQNNGV. Diagnostic decisions used clinical symptoms, serum thyroxine and TRAb, thyroid ultrasound and orbital computed tomography. In its sample, this clonotype was seen many times. Its matching antigen is unknown.

Sequencing used blood. The chain carries TRBV11-2 and TRBJ1-1; D gene unclear. The source of this sequence is a woman between 18 and 29 years old with Graves' hyperthyroidism. Written as DNA, the CDR3 is TGTGCCAGCAGCTTAGATCTCGGGCCGAACACTGAAGCTTTCTTT. The encoded protein is CASSLDLGPNTEAFF.